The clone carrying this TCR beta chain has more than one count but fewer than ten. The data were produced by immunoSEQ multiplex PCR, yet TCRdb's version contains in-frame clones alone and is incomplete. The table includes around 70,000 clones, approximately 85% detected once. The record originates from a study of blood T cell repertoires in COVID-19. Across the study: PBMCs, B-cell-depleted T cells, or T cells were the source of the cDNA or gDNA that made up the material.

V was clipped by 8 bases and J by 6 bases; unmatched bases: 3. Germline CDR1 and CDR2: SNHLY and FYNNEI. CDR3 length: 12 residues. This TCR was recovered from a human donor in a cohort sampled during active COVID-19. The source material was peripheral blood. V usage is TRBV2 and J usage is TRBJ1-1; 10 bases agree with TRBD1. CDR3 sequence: CASSGQGAEAFF. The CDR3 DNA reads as TGTGCCAGCTCCGGACAGGGGGCTGAAGCTTTCTTT.